These T cell receptor beta chains were read from a single sample in a study of breast tumors, draining lymph nodes, adjacent tissues. TCRdb processed the multiplex PCR reads anew with MiXCR; each CDR3 protein has one entry. The data contain some 150,000 distinct CDR3 sequences, approximately 20% of them singletons. The sequenced material came from axillary lymph node tissue. These TCRs come from a female donor with breast cancer. Some clones in this sample may be carry-over from other donors' samples. Each CDR3 is given with its conserved first and last residue. The D gene is left open where the match is weak. Clone size is shown for a subset of rows, as once, few, many or a class of expanded clone.

v_call: TRBV19
clone_size: many
d_call: TRBD1
j_call: TRBJ1-5
cdr3_aa: CASSILEGANQPQHF
cdr3_nt: TGTGCCAGTAGTATCTTGGAGGGGGCCAATCAGCCCCAGCATTTT

v_call: TRBV6-5
clone_size: many
d_call: TRBD2
j_call: TRBJ2-7
cdr3_aa: CASSYSTSGRREQYF
cdr3_nt: TGTGCCAGCAGTTACTCGACCAGCGGGAGGCGGGAGCAGTACTTC

v_call: TRBV15
clone_size: many
d_call: .
j_call: TRBJ2-2
cdr3_aa: CATSRVPLGSNTGELFF
cdr3_nt: TGTGCCACCAGCAGAGTCCCGCTAGGTTCGAACACCGGGGAGCTGTTTTTT

v_call: TRBV2
clone_size: many
d_call: .
j_call: TRBJ2-7
cdr3_aa: CASSEIYEQYF
cdr3_nt: TGTGCCAGCAGTGAAATTTACGAGCAGTACTTC

v_call: TRBV19
clone_size: many
d_call: .
j_call: TRBJ2-2
cdr3_aa: CASSMGGGHTGELFF
cdr3_nt: TGTGCCAGTAGTATGGGGGGGGGGCACACCGGGGAGCTGTTTTTT

v_call: TRBV5-1
clone_size: many
d_call: TRBD1
j_call: TRBJ2-7
cdr3_aa: CASSLAGQGGYEQYF
cdr3_nt: TGCGCCAGCAGCTTGGCGGGACAGGGGGGCTACGAGCAGTACTTC

v_call: TRBV6-6
clone_size: many
d_call: .
j_call: TRBJ2-2
cdr3_aa: CASSLTGELFF
cdr3_nt: TGTGCCAGCAGTCTCACCGGGGAGCTGTTTTTT

v_call: TRBV9
clone_size: many
d_call: .
j_call: TRBJ2-1
cdr3_aa: CASSVAGGRGNEQFF
cdr3_nt: TGTGCCAGCAGCGTAGCTGGAGGGAGAGGGAATGAGCAGTTCTTC

v_call: TRBV11-2
clone_size: many
d_call: TRBD2
j_call: TRBJ2-7
cdr3_aa: CASSFSGVGGRRYEQYF
cdr3_nt: TGTGCCAGCAGCTTTAGTGGGGTAGGCGGGAGGAGGTACGAGCAGTACTTC

v_call: TRBV7-9
clone_size: many
d_call: .
j_call: TRBJ2-1
cdr3_aa: CASSPRPGHRSYNEQFF
cdr3_nt: TGTGCCAGCAGCCCCCGACCTGGCCATCGCTCCTACAATGAGCAGTTCTTC

v_call: TRBV3-1
clone_size: many
d_call: .
j_call: TRBJ2-7
cdr3_aa: CASSQRGGRQNEQYF
cdr3_nt: TGTGCCAGCAGCCAACGTGGGGGCAGGCAAAACGAGCAGTACTTC

v_call: TRBV5-6
clone_size: many
d_call: TRBD1
j_call: TRBJ1-2
cdr3_aa: CASSSDRGNYGYTF
cdr3_nt: TGTGCCAGCAGCTCGGACAGGGGTAACTATGGCTACACCTTC

v_call: TRBV28
clone_size: .
d_call: TRBD1
j_call: TRBJ1-2
cdr3_aa: CASSPSGGQGRIYGYTF
cdr3_nt: TGTGCCAGCAGTCCCTCGGGGGGACAGGGGAGGATCTATGGCTACACCTTC

v_call: TRBV12-3/TRBV12-4
clone_size: many
d_call: TRBD2
j_call: TRBJ2-7
cdr3_aa: CASSFGRADYEQYF
cdr3_nt: TGTGCCAGCAGTTTTGGGAGGGCCGACTACGAGCAGTACTTC

v_call: TRBV7-9
clone_size: many
d_call: TRBD2
j_call: TRBJ2-7
cdr3_aa: CASSLSGGAGEQYF
cdr3_nt: TGTGCCAGCAGCTTGTCGGGGGGGGCAGGCGAGCAGTACTTC

v_call: TRBV12-5
clone_size: many
d_call: TRBD2
j_call: TRBJ2-2
cdr3_aa: CASGLVRPSGITGELFF
cdr3_nt: TGTGCTAGTGGTTTGGTACGACCTAGCGGGATCACCGGGGAGCTGTTTTTT

v_call: TRBV9
clone_size: many
d_call: TRBD2
j_call: TRBJ2-1
cdr3_aa: CASSGTLTSGRHEQFF
cdr3_nt: TGTGCCAGCAGCGGGACCCTGACTAGCGGGAGGCATGAGCAGTTCTTC

v_call: TRBV2
clone_size: many
d_call: .
j_call: TRBJ1-4
cdr3_aa: CASSSRDITNEKLFF
cdr3_nt: TGTGCCAGCAGTTCCAGGGATATCACTAATGAAAAACTGTTTTTT

v_call: TRBV5-8
clone_size: many
d_call: TRBD1
j_call: TRBJ2-6
cdr3_aa: CASSSRGLRAGANVLTF
cdr3_nt: TGTGCCAGCAGCTCCAGGGGGCTCCGGGCTGGGGCCAACGTCCTGACTTTC

v_call: TRBV7-9
clone_size: many
d_call: .
j_call: TRBJ2-3
cdr3_aa: CASSENQYTDTQYF
cdr3_nt: TGTGCCAGCTCGGAGAACCAGTACACAGATACGCAGTATTTT

v_call: TRBV9
clone_size: many
d_call: TRBD1
j_call: TRBJ2-1
cdr3_aa: CASSVGQGGHNEQFF
cdr3_nt: TGTGCCAGCAGCGTCGGACAGGGGGGCCACAATGAGCAGTTCTTC

v_call: TRBV5-4
clone_size: many
d_call: .
j_call: TRBJ2-3
cdr3_aa: CASSLYSGTDTQYF
cdr3_nt: TGTGCCAGCAGCTTATATAGCGGAACAGATACGCAGTATTTT

v_call: TRBV6-2/TRBV6-3
clone_size: .
d_call: .
j_call: TRBJ2-4
cdr3_aa: CASSEIHRGAGKNIQYF
cdr3_nt: TGTGCCAGCAGTGAGATACACAGGGGAGCGGGCAAAAACATTCAGTACTTC

v_call: TRBV6-2/TRBV6-3
clone_size: .
d_call: .
j_call: TRBJ2-2
cdr3_aa: CASRFTGNSGSGELFF
cdr3_nt: TGTGCCAGCAGATTTACAGGGAACTCCGGTTCCGGGGAGCTGTTTTTT

v_call: TRBV28
clone_size: few
d_call: .
j_call: TRBJ1-5
cdr3_aa: CASSGGYQPQHF
cdr3_nt: TGTGCCAGCAGTGGGGGATATCAGCCCCAGCATTTT

v_call: TRBV19
clone_size: many
d_call: .
j_call: TRBJ2-7
cdr3_aa: CASSQPAGTLYEQYF
cdr3_nt: TGTGCCAGTAGTCAGCCTGCCGGGACATTATACGAGCAGTACTTC